This T cell receptor (beta chain) was recovered during a study of patients and donors after allogeneic stem cell transplantation. TCRdb re-derived calls from the RT-PCR reads in MiXCR, one entry per CDR3 protein. Of 84,000 or so distinct CDR3 sequences in the sample, 48% were seen once. CDR3 length equals 17 residues. In germline, CDR1 is LGHNA, CDR2 YNFKEQ. V was shortened by 0 bases and J by 4 bases, with 16 bases between the two germline ends. Only a few counts were recorded for this clonotype. The chain recombines TRBV4-2 with TRBJ1-5; possibly TRBD1 for D (5 bases). The clonotype comes from a human donor who was either an allogeneic HSCT recipient or a stem cell or donor lymphocyte infusion donor (not recorded which). It is not recorded whose cells these are; they may come from a transplant donor. Sequenced: blood, either unsorted or a sorted T cell fraction (not recorded which). In DNA form, the CDR3 reads TGTGCCAGCAGCCAAGATCGAATGGGACCGCCTAATCAGCCCCAGCATTTT. Its translation: CASSQDRMGPPNQPQHF.